The rows below give T cell receptor beta chains drawn from one sample of a study of shared clonotypes between healthy human individuals. The assay was immunoSEQ multiplex PCR, and TCRdb's table has in-frame clones only and misses some. The sample lists fewer than 1.6 million clones; about 98.5% were seen once. The specimen was naive CD4+ T cells sorted from blood. The receptors originated from a man aged 30 to 39 in good health. Both conserved end residues are part of each CDR3. The D gene is left open where the match is weak. The size entry is marked missing in some rows and otherwise reads once, few, many or a size class.

D	V	size	J	DNA	CDR3
NA	TRBV18	NA	TRBJ2-3	TGTGCCAGCTCACCGGTGGATACGCAGTATTTT	CASSPVDTQYF
NA	TRBV28	NA	TRBJ1-2	TGTGCCAGCAGTTTACAGAGTTACAGGCCGCGGGGCTACACCTTC	CASSLQSYRPRGYTF
NA	TRBV5-4	NA	TRBJ2-3	TGTGCCAGCAGCAGGGAGTATGGCACAGATACGCAGTATTTT	CASSREYGTDTQYF
TRBD2	TRBV18	NA	TRBJ2-1	TGTGCCAGCTCACCGGGACTAGCGGGCGCGTGGGTCTTGGGGAACAATGAGCAGTTCTTC	CASSPGLAGAWVLGNNEQFF
NA	TRBV19	once	TRBJ1-5	TGTGCCACCAAGGTAGGGATTAGCAATCAGCCCCAGCATTTT	CATKVGISNQPQHF
NA	TRBV28	NA	TRBJ1-1	TGTGCCAGCAGTTTCCTTCAGGGGAGGAGAACTGAAGCTTTCTTT	CASSFLQGRRTEAFF
NA	TRBV5-1	NA	TRBJ2-6	TGCGCCAGCAGCTTGCAGACAGACTCTGGGGCCAACGTCCTGACTTTC	CASSLQTDSGANVLTF
NA	TRBV5-1	NA	TRBJ1-3	TGCGCCAGCAGCTTGGATTCGGGGGCCAACACCATATATTTT	CASSLDSGANTIYF
TRBD1	TRBV5-4	NA	TRBJ1-1	TGTGCCAGCAGTCGGGACAGATCTTTAATGAACACTGAAGCTTTCTTT	CASSRDRSLMNTEAFF
TRBD2	TRBV11-3	NA	TRBJ2-7	TGTGCCAGCAGCCCGTCTAAGACTAGCGGGAACTACGAGCAGTACTTC	CASSPSKTSGNYEQYF
TRBD1	TRBV2	many	TRBJ1-5	TGTGCCAGCACCGGGACAGGGAATCAGCCCCAGCATTTT	CASTGTGNQPQHF
TRBD1	TRBV11-2	NA	TRBJ2-3	TGTGCCAGCAGCTTAGCCCCGACAGGGTTTTACACAGATACGCAGTATTTT	CASSLAPTGFYTDTQYF
NA	TRBV29-1	NA	TRBJ2-1	TGCAGCGTTCTCCCCGAAGTGTCCAATGAGCAGTTCTTC	CSVLPEVSNEQFF
NA	TRBV11-3	NA	TRBJ1-1	TGTGCCAGCAGCTTAGATTTGGAATCTGAAGCTTTCTTT	CASSLDLESEAFF
NA	TRBV19	NA	TRBJ2-6	TGTGCCAGTACCCGGTATGATGGGGCGGCTGGGGCCAACGTCCTGACTTTC	CASTRYDGAAGANVLTF
NA	TRBV5-7	NA	TRBJ2-1	TGTGCCAGCAGCTTGTCTCCTAGCGTAGGGCAGTTCTTC	CASSLSPSVGQFF
NA	TRBV25-1	once	TRBJ2-3	TGTGCCAGCAGGGCCGCAGATACGCAGTATTTT	CASRAADTQYF
TRBD2	TRBV18	NA	TRBJ2-7	TGTGCCAGCTCACCTCCGGGACTAAGCTCCTACGAGCAGTACTTC	CASSPPGLSSYEQYF
TRBD2	TRBV10-3	NA	TRBJ2-1	TGTGCCATCAGTGTATCCCGGACTAGCGGGAACGGTGAGCAGTTCTTC	CAISVSRTSGNGEQFF
NA	TRBV4-3	NA	TRBJ2-7	TGCGCCAGCAGCCAAGATAATTCAATGTTGAACTACGAGCAGTACTTC	CASSQDNSMLNYEQYF
NA	TRBV10-3	NA	TRBJ2-3	TGTGCCATCGGGCCGAATTTAGATACGCAGTATTTT	CAIGPNLDTQYF
NA	TRBV18	NA	TRBJ2-7	TGTGCCAGCTCCCCTGGGCGAGAGCAGTACTTC	CASSPGREQYF